Reported below is one T cell receptor (beta chain). This CDR3 spans 14 amino acids. The trim removed 6 bases at V and 5 bases at J, leaving 8 bases unmatched. The germline gives CDR1 SNHLY, CDR2 FYNNEI. The data stem from a study of blood T cell repertoires in COVID-19. Study-wide context: Acute and convalescent COVID-19 specimens originated in the United States, Italy and Spain. PBMCs, B-cell-depleted T cells, or T cells provided the cDNA or gDNA that made up the material.

Original methodology: How many nucleated cells were present was estimated from reference gene primer amplification. Sequencing used immunoSEQ multiplex PCR; TCRdb keeps in-frame clones, though not all of them. V and J calls and clone size are those listed in that table; D and trimming were worked out from the DNA. Here the sample spans fewer than 150,000 clones, about four fifths being singletons. The sequencing sample was made of peripheral blood. This rearrangement joins TRBV2 to TRBJ2-5; 8 nucleotides match TRBD1. This clonotype was obtained from a human donor in a cohort sampled during active COVID-19. CDR3 amino acids: CASRRTGSGETQYF. The CDR3 bases are TGTGCCAGCAGGAGGACAGGGTCGGGCGAGACCCAGTACTTC.